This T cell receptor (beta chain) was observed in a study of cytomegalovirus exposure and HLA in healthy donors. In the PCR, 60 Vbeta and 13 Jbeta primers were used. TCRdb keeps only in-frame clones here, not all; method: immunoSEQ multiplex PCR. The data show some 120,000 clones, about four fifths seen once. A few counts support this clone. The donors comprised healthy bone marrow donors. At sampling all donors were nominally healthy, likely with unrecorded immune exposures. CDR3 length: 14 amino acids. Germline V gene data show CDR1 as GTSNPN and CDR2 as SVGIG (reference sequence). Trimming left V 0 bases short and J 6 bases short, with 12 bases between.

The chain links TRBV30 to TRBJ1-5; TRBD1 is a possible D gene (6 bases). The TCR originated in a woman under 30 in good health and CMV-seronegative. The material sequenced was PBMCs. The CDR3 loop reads CAWSVQGYSQPQHF. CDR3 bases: TGTGCCTGGAGTGTCCAGGGGTATAGTCAGCCCCAGCATTTT. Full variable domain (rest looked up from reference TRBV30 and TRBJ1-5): SQTIHQWPATLVQPVGSPLSLECTVEGTSNPNLYWYRQAAGRGLQLLFYSVGIGQISSEVPQNLSASRPQDRQFILSSKKLLLSDSGFYLCAWSVQGYSQPQHFGDGTRLSIL.